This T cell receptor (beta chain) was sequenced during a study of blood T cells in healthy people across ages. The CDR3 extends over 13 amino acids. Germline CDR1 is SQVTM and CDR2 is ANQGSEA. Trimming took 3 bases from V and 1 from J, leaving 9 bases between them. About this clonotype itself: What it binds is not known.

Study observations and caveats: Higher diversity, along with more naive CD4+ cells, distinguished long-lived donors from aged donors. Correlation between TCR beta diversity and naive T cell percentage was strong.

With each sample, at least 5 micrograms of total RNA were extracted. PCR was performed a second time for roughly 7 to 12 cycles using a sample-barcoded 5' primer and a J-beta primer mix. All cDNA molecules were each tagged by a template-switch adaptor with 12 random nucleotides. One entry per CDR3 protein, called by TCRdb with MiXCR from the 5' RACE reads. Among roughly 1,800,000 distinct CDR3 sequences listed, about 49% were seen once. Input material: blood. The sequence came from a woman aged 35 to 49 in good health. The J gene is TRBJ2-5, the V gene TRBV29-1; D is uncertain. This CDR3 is CSVDRASQETQYF. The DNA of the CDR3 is TGCAGCGTTGATCGGGCCAGCCAAGAGACCCAGTACTTC.